This entry is about one T cell receptor (beta chain). Its antigen is undetermined. The record originates from a study of CD8 T cells in Susac syndrome. Reverse transcription of roughly 0.5 to 1 ug RNA was carried out with random hexamers. TCRdb called the immunoSEQ multiplex PCR reads again in MiXCR, with one record for every CDR3 protein. This table holds around 80,000 distinct CDR3 sequences, 90% to 97% found once. Findings and limits, study-wide: In its TCR sequencing and HLA analysis, the study acknowledged that the number of individuals was relatively small. Susac syndrome CD8+ repertoires were clonally expanded, most strongly in CD8+ TEMRA cells.

V was pared by 2 bases and J by 5 bases, with 7 bases between. This CDR3 is 12 amino acids long. CDR1 and CDR2 (germline): DFQATT, SNEGSKA (reference sequence). CD8+ and CD4+ T cells taken from blood had their TCR beta sequenced. It was negative isolation that provided the CD8+ and CD4+ T cells, whereas TEMRA cells were enriched by FACS. Sequencing was carried out using CD8+ T cells from PBMCs. The TCR comes from a human donor with Susac syndrome. V usage is TRBV20-1 and J usage is TRBJ2-1; D is unresolved. CDR3 loop: CSARYPNNEQFF. DNA for the CDR3: TGCAGTGCTAGATATCCAAACAATGAGCAGTTCTTC.